Below are 10 T cell receptor beta chains sequenced from a single sample in a study of response to subunit inactivated influenza vaccine. From the RT-PCR reads, TCRdb called clonotypes with MiXCR, one entry per CDR3 protein. Of about 150,000 distinct CDR3 sequences listed, 9.5% to 12% are singletons. The specimen comprised CD8+ T cells sorted from PBMCs, sampled roughly 24 months after vaccination. The receptors were gathered from a man aged 50-75 years who received an inactivated influenza vaccine.

The J gene is TRBJ2-1, the V gene TRBV5-1; D call uncertain. Trimming left V 4 bases short and J 10 bases short, with 21 bases between. The CDR3 runs to 15 residues. Germline V lookup: CDR1 SGHRS, CDR2 YFSETQ. The CDR3 reads CASSPMDGLLSEQFF. CDR3 nucleotides: TGCGCCAGCAGCCCCATGGACGGTCTCCTGTCGGAGCAGTTCTTC. The variable domain in full, with the rest retrieved from reference TRBV5-1 and TRBJ2-1, is KAGVTQTPRYLIKTRGQQVTLSCSPISGHRSVSWYQQTPGQGLQFLFEYFSETQRNKGNFPGRFSGRQFSNSRSEMNVSTLELGDSALYLCASSPMDGLLSEQFFGPGTRLTVL.

This clonotype was seen repeatedly, ten times or more. The gene calls are TRBV6-1 and TRBJ1-5; TRBD1 matches 8 bases. J lost 4 bases, V lost 3 bases, and 2 bases had no gene match. CDR1 and CDR2 from the germline V gene are MNHNS and SASEGT. This CDR3 region has 14 residues. The CDR3, as DNA: TGTGCCAGCAGTGATCAGGGGGCGAATCAGCCCCAGCATTTT. Translation gives CASSDQGANQPQHF.

This clonotype was counted at least ten times. J is TRBJ2-7 and V is TRBV28, with D perhaps being TRBD1 or TRBD2 (5 bases each). V was shortened by 2 bases and J by 3 bases, with 17 bases between the two germline ends. The CDR3 is made up of 16 amino acids. Per the germline V gene, CDR1 is MDHEN and CDR2 is SYDVKM. In nucleotides, the CDR3 is TGTGCCAGCAGTTTAGGGGGTTCGAGGAGAGACTACGAGCAGTACTTC. Protein sequence: CASSLGGSRRDYEQYF.

The table lists this clonotype with a count of one. The V and J genes are TRBV6-5 and TRBJ1-1; 8 positions agree with TRBD1. This CDR3 comprises 17 residues. CDR1 is MNHEY, CDR2 SVGAGI, per germline. The V gene end was trimmed by 0 bases and the J gene end by 0 bases; junction bases not matched to a gene: 6. CDR3 sequence: CASSYSQTGDVNTEAFF. The CDR3 DNA is TGTGCCAGCAGTTACTCCCAGACAGGGGATGTGAACACTGAAGCTTTCTTT.

This chain uses TRBV7-2 with TRBJ2-1; 9 bases fit TRBD2. Looked up from germline, CDR1 is SGHTA and CDR2 is FQGNSA. The CDR3 covers 15 residues. Unmatched junction bases numbered 7, after V lost 2 bases and J lost 8 bases. The DNA for the CDR3 is TGTGCCAGCAGCTTAATTAGCGGGAGCTTCCATGAGCAGTTCTTC. Protein sequence: CASSLISGSFHEQFF.

The chain employs TRBV7-9 and TRBJ1-4; the match to TRBD1 covers 11 bases. Germline lookup yields CDR1 SEHNR and CDR2 FQNEAQ (reference sequence). J lost 7 bases, V lost 8 bases, and 6 bases had no gene match. The CDR3 has 14 amino acids. CDR3 sequence (DNA): TGTGCCAGCGGCACCGGGACAGGGGGTGAAAAACTGTTTTTT. Encoded protein: CASGTGTGGEKLFF.

Many counts were recorded for this clonotype. V gene TRBV19 combines with J gene TRBJ2-1; D ambiguous. The CDR3 totals 13 residues. V lost 3 bases and J lost 4, with 7 bases in between. Per the germline V gene, CDR1 is LNHDA and CDR2 is SQIVND (reference sequence). CDR3 amino acids: CASSMDGYNEQFF. In DNA, the CDR3 is TGTGCCAGTAGTATGGACGGATACAATGAGCAGTTCTTC. The whole variable domain, filled in from reference TRBV19 and TRBJ2-1, reads DGGITQSPKYLFRKEGQNVTLSCEQNLNHDAMYWYRQDPGQGLRLIYYSQIVNDFQKGDIAEGYSVSREKKESFPLTVTSAQKNPTAFYLCASSMDGYNEQFFGPGTRLTVL.

The V gene is TRBV15, the J gene TRBJ2-1, with D perhaps matching TRBD2 (5 bases). Trimming removed 1 base from V and 6 bases from J, with 10 bases in between. The CDR3 runs 14 residues. Germline V gene data show CDR1 as LNHNV and CDR2 as YYDKDF (reference sequence). CDR3 nucleotides: TGTGCCACCAGCAGAGGGGAGCTTATCAATGAGCAGTTCTTC. Amino acids: CATSRGELINEQFF.

This chain uses TRBV9 with TRBJ1-2, with a possible D match to TRBD1 (5 bases). V was shortened by 2 bases and J by 4 bases, with 12 bases between the two germline ends. The CDR3 spans 14 residues. The germline gives CDR1 SGDLS, CDR2 YYNGEE. CDR3 residues: CASSVQGGSYGYTF. The CDR3, as DNA: TGTGCCAGCAGCGTTCAGGGTGGAAGCTATGGCTACACCTTC. The full variable domain, in which reference TRBV9 and TRBJ1-2 provide the parts outside the CDR3, is DSGVTQTPKHLITATGQRVTLRCSPRSGDLSVYWYQQSLDQGLQFLIQYYNGEERAKGNILERFSAQQFPDLHSELNLSSLELGDSALYFCASSVQGGSYGYTFGSGTRLTVV.

This clonotype was detected ten times or more. CDR3 DNA sequence: TGTGCCAGCAGTGGGCCTATTGGGACAGATTCCTTCTCCTACGAGCAGTACTTC. Translating gives CASSGPIGTDSFSYEQYF. This chain links TRBV2 with TRBJ2-7; 7 nucleotides match TRBD1. V lost 4 bases, J lost 0 bases, and 15 bases stayed unmatched. The CDR3 has 18 amino acids. Germline CDR1 and CDR2: SNHLY and FYNNEI.